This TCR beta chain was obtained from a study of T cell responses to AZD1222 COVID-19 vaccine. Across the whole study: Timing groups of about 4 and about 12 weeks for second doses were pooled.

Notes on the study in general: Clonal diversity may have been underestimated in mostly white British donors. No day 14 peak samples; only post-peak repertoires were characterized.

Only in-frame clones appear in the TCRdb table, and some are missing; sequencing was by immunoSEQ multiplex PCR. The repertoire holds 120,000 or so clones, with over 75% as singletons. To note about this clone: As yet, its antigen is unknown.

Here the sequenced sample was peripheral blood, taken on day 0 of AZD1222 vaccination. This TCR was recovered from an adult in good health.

The CDR3 DNA reads TGTGCCAGCAGCAGACGCCCGTCGACTAGCGGGGGAAGCACAGATACGCAGTATTTT. It yields the protein CASSRRPSTSGGSTDTQYF. The chain has TRBV7-2 and TRBJ2-3, with 12 positions matching TRBD2. This CDR3 comprises 19 residues. Germline assignment: CDR1 SGHTA and CDR2 FQGNSA. J was trimmed by 0 bases and V by 5 bases; bases with no gene match: 12.